This TCR beta chain is drawn from a study of blood T cell repertoires in COVID-19. Study details: From the United States, Italy and Spain came samples of acute and convalescent COVID-19. Sources were T cells, B-cell-depleted T cells, or PBMCs; the material itself was cDNA or gDNA.

In the authors' methods: For nucleated cells, counts were estimated from reference gene primer amplification. TCRdb's copy holds only in-frame clones and misses some; the assay was immunoSEQ multiplex PCR. V and J calls and clone size follow that table, whereas D and trimming were derived from the DNA. The sample holds approximately 70,000 clones; over 80% are singletons and the top ten take approximately 6.4%. V was cut by 4 bases and J by 7 bases, with 17 bases left in between. The CDR3 extends over 15 amino acids. Looked up from germline, CDR1 is SGHTA and CDR2 is FQGNSA. The V gene is TRBV7-2, the J gene TRBJ1-5; perhaps TRBD1 as D (6 bases). Sequencing input: peripheral blood. This sequence was found in a woman aged 45 to 65 with acute or convalescent COVID-19. DNA of the CDR3: TGTGCCAGCAGCTCTAGCAGGGGACCTCGGCAGCCCCAGCATTTT. Amino acid sequence: CASSSSRGPRQPQHF.